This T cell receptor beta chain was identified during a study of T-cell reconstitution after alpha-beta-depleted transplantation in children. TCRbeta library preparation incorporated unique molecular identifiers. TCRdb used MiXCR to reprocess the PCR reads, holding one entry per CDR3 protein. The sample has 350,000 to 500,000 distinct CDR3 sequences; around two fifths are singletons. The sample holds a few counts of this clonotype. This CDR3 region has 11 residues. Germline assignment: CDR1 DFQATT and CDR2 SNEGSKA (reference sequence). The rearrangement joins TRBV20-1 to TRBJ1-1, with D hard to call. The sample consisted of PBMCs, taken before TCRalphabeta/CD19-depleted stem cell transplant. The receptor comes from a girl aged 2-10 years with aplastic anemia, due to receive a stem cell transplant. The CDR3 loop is CRFADNTEAFF. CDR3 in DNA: TGCAGGTTTGCCGACAACACTGAAGCTTTCTTT.